Following are 5 T cell receptor beta chains from one sample sequenced in a study of cytomegalovirus exposure and HLA in healthy donors. The data were produced by immunoSEQ multiplex PCR, yet TCRdb's version contains in-frame clones alone and is incomplete. Of about 250,000 clones listed, about 90% are singletons. Sample: PBMCs. Receptor source: a man aged 18 to 29 in good health and CMV-seropositive.

This clone was observed once. V is TRBV7-2 and J is TRBJ2-7; D may be TRBD1 (6 bases). The CDR3 runs 15 residues. Germline CDR1 is SGHTA and CDR2 is FQGNSA. The ends were cut back, 6 bases at V and 1 base at J, with 16 bases in the middle. This CDR3 reads CASSYDRDISYEQYF. DNA for the CDR3: TGTGCCAGCAGTTATGACCGGGACATTTCCTACGAGCAGTACTTC.

This rearrangement joins TRBV19 to TRBJ1-2; no clear D. Germline assignment: CDR1 LNHDA and CDR2 SQIVND (reference sequence). V was pared by 5 bases and J by 0 bases, with 13 bases between. This CDR3 is built from 15 residues. For the CDR3, the DNA is TGTGCCAGTAGTGCCACAGCTAATGCTAACTATGGCTACACCTTC. The encoded protein is CASSATANANYGYTF.

This chain links TRBV5-1 with TRBJ1-1, with a possible D match to TRBD1 (5 bases). The CDR3 has 14 amino acids. Germline loops: CDR1 SGHRS, CDR2 YFSETQ. Trimming took 3 bases from V and 0 from J, leaving 9 bases between them. The CDR3 region is CASSSRGMNTEAFF. The CDR3 DNA reads TGCGCCAGCAGCTCCCGGGGGATGAACACTGAAGCTTTCTTT.

The chain uses TRBV27 and TRBJ2-7; TRBD1 matches at 10 bases. The V gene's germline CDR1 is MNHEY and CDR2 SMNVEV (reference sequence). The trim removed 6 bases at V and 4 bases at J, leaving 12 bases unmatched. The CDR3 sequence is 16 residues long. The CDR3: CASRPPRDRGEYEQYF. CDR3 coding DNA: TGTGCCAGCAGACCCCCCCGGGACAGGGGAGAGTACGAGCAGTACTTC.

The V and J genes are TRBV2 and TRBJ1-5; 7 bases agree with TRBD1. The CDR3 sequence is 15 residues long. The trim removed 6 bases at V and 5 bases at J, leaving 10 bases unmatched. Germline CDR1 SNHLY, CDR2 FYNNEI. This chain's CDR3 is CASRVTGAGDQPQHF. The DNA for the CDR3 is TGTGCCAGCAGGGTTACAGGGGCAGGAGATCAGCCCCAGCATTTT.